This record looks at one TCR beta chain sequence and its context. Antigen specificity is unknown. Germline is not matched at one junction end, which may reflect a read error. CDR1 and CDR2 (germline): SGHRS, YFSETQ. The CDR3 loop spans 16 amino acids. The sample comes from a study of blood T cells in healthy people across ages. Study-wide findings and caveats: Leaving the PBMCs unsorted stopped any conclusive comparison of naive versus antigen-experienced cells.

Then a second PCR, running about 7 to 11 cycles, was carried out with a sample-barcoded 5' primer and a J-beta primer mix. MiXCR, run by TCRdb on the 5' RACE reads, gives a single entry per CDR3 protein. Of more than 600,000 distinct CDR3 sequences listed, roughly 25% are singletons. These records were also assigned to another study, of T cells of mothers and their children.

The gene calls are TRBV5-1 and TRBJ2-1; possibly TRBD1 or TRBD2 for D (7 bases each). The source of this sequence is a boy aged 5-17 years in good health. Sequenced: blood. This CDR3 reads CASSGGGGSSYNERFF. The CDR3 coding sequence is TGCGCCAGCAGCGGGGGAGGGGGCAGCTCCTACAATGAGCGGTTCTTC.